This TCR beta chain emerged from a study of cytomegalovirus exposure and HLA in healthy donors. Whereas donors were nominally healthy upon sampling, unrecorded immune exposures were probable. The PCR had 60 Vbeta and 13 Jbeta primers. Data came from immunoSEQ multiplex PCR; TCRdb stores just in-frame clones and leaves some out. This sample has fewer than 95,000 clones; approximately 80% occur once, and the top ten carry 2% to 2.5%. Study conclusions and caveats: When presence/absence was analysed, sequencing depth was taken to be roughly uniform across donors. Evidence from a later analysis indicated that most CMV-associated TCR beta chains looked HLA-restricted.

This clone was seen a single time. Antigen specificity is unknown. The TCR originated in a man younger than 35 in good health and CMV-seronegative. The sample was PBMCs.

CDR3 coding DNA: TGTGCCAGTAGTTCCCGGGGACGGGGAGGTCAGCCCCAGCATTTT. Translated, it gives CASSSRGRGGQPQHF. The V call is TRBV19, the J call TRBJ1-5; tentative D call: TRBD1 (5 bases). Trimming cost V 5 bases and J 6 bases, with 17 bases left between them. Germline CDR1 reads LNHDA; CDR2 reads SQIVND (reference sequence). The CDR3 runs to 15 residues.